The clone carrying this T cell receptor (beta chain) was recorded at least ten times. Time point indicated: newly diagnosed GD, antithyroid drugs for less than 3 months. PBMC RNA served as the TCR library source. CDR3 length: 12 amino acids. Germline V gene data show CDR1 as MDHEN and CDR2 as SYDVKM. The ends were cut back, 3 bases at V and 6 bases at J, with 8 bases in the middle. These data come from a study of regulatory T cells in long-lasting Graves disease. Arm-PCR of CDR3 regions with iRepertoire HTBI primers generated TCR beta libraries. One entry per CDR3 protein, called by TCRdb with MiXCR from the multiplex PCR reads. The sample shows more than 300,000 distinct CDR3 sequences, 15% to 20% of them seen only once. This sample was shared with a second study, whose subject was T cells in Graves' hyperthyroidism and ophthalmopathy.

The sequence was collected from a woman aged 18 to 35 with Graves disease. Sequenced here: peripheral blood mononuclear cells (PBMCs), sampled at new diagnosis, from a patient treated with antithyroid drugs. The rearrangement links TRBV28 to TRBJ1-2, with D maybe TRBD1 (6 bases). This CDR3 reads CASSFRGNGYTF. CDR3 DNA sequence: TGTGCCAGCAGTTTCAGGGGAAATGGCTACACCTTC.